Listed below are T cell receptor beta chains from one sample, sequenced in a study of Tregs in tolerant kidney transplant recipients. Only in-frame clones appear in the TCRdb table, and some are missing; sequencing was by immunoSEQ multiplex PCR. In the table there are roughly 120,000 clones, roughly 92% of which are singletons. The sample comprised CD4+ T cells from blood. These receptors originate from a human donor in good health. Both conserved end residues are part of each CDR3. The order of the fields is clone size, D gene, J gene, V gene, CDR3 DNA, CDR3 protein. The D gene is left open where the match is weak. Clone size is not always given. Where it is, it says once, few, many or a class for expanded clones.

>-|TRBD1|TRBJ1-2|TRBV5-4
TGTGCCAGCTTTGGACAGGGGCTAGGCGGCTACACCTTC
CASFGQGLGGYTF
>-|TRBD2|TRBJ2-1|TRBV18
TGTGCCAGCTCACCTCGAGCGGGAGCAGGAGAGCAGTTCTTC
CASSPRAGAGEQFF
>-|-|TRBJ2-7|TRBV19
TGTGCCAGTAGTCCCCCAGGGGCGAAGGTCCCCTACGAGCAGTACTTC
CASSPPGAKVPYEQYF
>-|TRBD1|TRBJ1-1|TRBV25-1
TGTGCCAGCAAAGGGGGCTTCGTGGGAGCTTTCTTT
CASKGGFVGAFF
>-|TRBD2|TRBJ2-3|TRBV30
TGTGCTATCCAAGGTAGCGGGAATATGGCAGATACGCAGTATTTT
CAIQGSGNMADTQYF
>few|-|TRBJ1-2|TRBV5-8
TGTGCCAGCAGCTTGGACTTCTATGGCTACACCTTC
CASSLDFYGYTF
>-|TRBD1|TRBJ1-2|TRBV6-5
TGTGCCAGCAGTTATAGGGACAGGAGAAACGGGGGCTACACCTTC
CASSYRDRRNGGYTF
>-|-|TRBJ1-5|TRBV5-6
TGTGCCAGCAGCTTGGTTGATCAGCCCCAGCATTTT
CASSLVDQPQHF
>once|-|TRBJ2-7|TRBV2
TGTGCCAGCAGGGGGGACATGCTCGTCCACGAGCAGTACTTC
CASRGDMLVHEQYF
>-|-|TRBJ1-1|TRBV11-2
TGTGCCAGCAGCTTAGTCCCCGGGGACACTGAAGCTTTCTTT
CASSLVPGDTEAFF
>once|-|TRBJ2-5|TRBV30
TGTGCCTGGACGCCAGGCCGTGAGACCCAGTACTTC
CAWTPGRETQYF
>-|-|TRBJ2-5|TRBV6-5
TGTGCCAGCAGTCCAGCGTACCAAGAGACCCAGTACTTC
CASSPAYQETQYF
>-|-|TRBJ1-2|TRBV27
TGTGCCAGCAGCAGGGGTACAGACTATGGCTACACCTTC
CASSRGTDYGYTF
>-|TRBD2|TRBJ2-7|TRBV6-5
TGTGCCAGCAGTTACCCGACGACTAGCGGCCCTAAGGAGCAGTACTTC
CASSYPTTSGPKEQYF
>-|TRBD1|TRBJ1-3|TRBV5-1
TGCGCCAGCAGCTTGGCCGTTGGAGGGGGCGACCCTGGAAACACCATATATTTT
CASSLAVGGGDPGNTIYF
>-|-|TRBJ2-5|TRBV5-1
TGCGCCAGCAGCTTTGCAGGGAGAGAGACCCAGTACTTC
CASSFAGRETQYF
>-|-|TRBJ1-1|TRBV27
TGTGCCAGCAGTCCCCTGGCAGGGAAGAACACTGAAGCTTTCTTT
CASSPLAGKNTEAFF
>-|-|TRBJ1-2|TRBV21-1
TGTGCCAGCAGCAAGGGGTCTCGGGGGTTAAGCTATGGCTACACCTTC
CASSKGSRGLSYGYTF
>-|TRBD2|TRBJ2-5|TRBV11-3
TGTGCCAGCAGCTTAGGGGGGGGTCGAGAGACCCAGTACTTC
CASSLGGGRETQYF
>-|-|TRBJ2-5|TRBV4-2
TGTGCCAGCAGCCAAGATTGGGGTGAGACCCAGTACTTC
CASSQDWGETQYF
>-|-|TRBJ1-1|TRBV29-1
TGCAGCGTCCGGGAGGGGTTTTTGGGCCTCACTGAAGCTTTCTTT
CSVREGFLGLTEAFF
>-|-|TRBJ1-4|TRBV18
TGTGCCAGCTCACTTGGACAGCTCGCAACTAATGAAAAACTGTTTTTT
CASSLGQLATNEKLFF
>-|-|TRBJ2-6|TRBV4-1
TGCGCCAGCAGCCAAATGGGGGGACACCTCTCTGGGGCCAACGTCCTGACTTTC
CASSQMGGHLSGANVLTF
>few|-|TRBJ1-1|TRBV10-1
TGCGCCAGCAGTGATCGGGGGAACACTGAAGCTTTCTTT
CASSDRGNTEAFF
>-|TRBD1|TRBJ2-2|TRBV29-1
TGCAGCGTTGCCCGGACAGGGACGAACACCGGGGAGCTGTTTTTT
CSVARTGTNTGELFF
>-|TRBD1|TRBJ1-4|TRBV6-6
TGTGCCAGCAGTTACCGGGACAGCCCAACTAATGAAAAACTGTTTTTT
CASSYRDSPTNEKLFF
>-|-|TRBJ2-1|TRBV6-5
TGTGCCACGGCGAGGCGGAGCTCCTACAATGAGCAGTTCTTC
CATARRSSYNEQFF
>-|-|TRBJ2-6|TRBV6-5
TGTGCCAGCACGGCATCCGGGGCCAACGTCCTGACTTTC
CASTASGANVLTF
>-|-|TRBJ2-2|TRBV6-1
TGTGCCAGCTTCGGGCTAGCGAACACCGGGGAGCTGTTTTTT
CASFGLANTGELFF
>-|TRBD1|TRBJ1-2|TRBV27
TGTGCCAGCAGCAAAGGGGGCGTTGGCTATGGCTACACCTTC
CASSKGGVGYGYTF
>-|TRBD2|TRBJ2-7|TRBV5-1
TGCGCCAGTTCCGGGACTAGCGGGACCTACGAGCAGTACTTC
CASSGTSGTYEQYF
>-|-|TRBJ2-5|TRBV7-2
TGTGCCAGCAGCTTATCCAGGGGAGAGACCCAGTACTTC
CASSLSRGETQYF
>-|-|TRBJ2-5|TRBV18
TGTGCCAGCTCACCACGGGGCAACCGAGGGGAGACCCAGTACTTC
CASSPRGNRGETQYF
>-|TRBD2|TRBJ2-1|TRBV5-6
TGTGCCAGCAGCTCGACTAGCGGCTCCTACAATGAGCAGTTCTTC
CASSSTSGSYNEQFF
>-|-|TRBJ1-2|TRBV5-1
TGCGCCAGCAGCTTGAGACAGGTTGATGGCTACACCTTC
CASSLRQVDGYTF
>-|-|TRBJ2-7|TRBV5-4
TGTGCCAGCAGCTATACCCCCGGGGCCTCCGAGCAGTACTTC
CASSYTPGASEQYF
>-|TRBD2|TRBJ2-2|TRBV9
TGTGCCAGCAGCGTAGTAGCGGGGGGGCGCGGGGAGCTGTTTTTT
CASSVVAGGRGELFF
>-|-|TRBJ2-7|TRBV6-5
TGTGCCAGCAGCGACCCCGGGGGATCGAGCTACGAGCAGTACTTC
CASSDPGGSSYEQYF
>few|-|TRBJ1-1|TRBV2
TGTGCCAGCATACTGGTGGAGCGAACTGAAGCTTTCTTT
CASILVERTEAFF
>-|-|TRBJ1-3|TRBV7-6
TGTGCCAGCAGCGTACGGGGCTCCGACTCTGGAAACACCATATATTTT
CASSVRGSDSGNTIYF
>-|-|TRBJ2-7|TRBV6-1
TGTGCCAGCTTTGACGCCGGGACGGTCTCCTACGAGCAGTACTTC
CASFDAGTVSYEQYF
>-|TRBD2|TRBJ2-7|TRBV19
TGTGCCAGTAGACTAGCGGGTGGATACGAGCAGTACTTC
CASRLAGGYEQYF
>-|-|TRBJ1-2|TRBV7-9
TGTGCCAGCAGCTCCCGAAGGGGGGACTATGGCTACACCTTC
CASSSRRGDYGYTF
>-|TRBD1|TRBJ1-1|TRBV2
TGTGCCAGCAGTGATGGGACAGGGATGAAAGCTTTCTTT
CASSDGTGMKAFF
>-|-|TRBJ2-3|TRBV6-5
TGTGCCACAGGCGGCTACGCAGATACGCAGTATTTT
CATGGYADTQYF
>-|-|TRBJ2-7|TRBV18
TGTGCCAGCTCACCCCCGATGGGGGGAGACAGCGAGCAGTACTTC
CASSPPMGGDSEQYF